This section outlines one T cell receptor (beta chain) sequence together with its context. Adults between roughly 18 and 95 years of age took part from about two dozen US areas. Allocation to cohorts depended on clinical history reported by the participants. This record belongs to a study of blood T cell repertoires in COVID-19. The overall study: From T cells, B-cell-depleted T cells, or PBMCs came the material, which was cDNA or gDNA.

Profiling relied on immunoSEQ multiplex PCR, and the TCRdb table lists in-frame clones only, not all of them. The sample yields fewer than 500,000 clones, 85% to 90% seen once. The sequence was collected from a man younger than 45 who had recovered from COVID-19. Sequencing was performed on PBMCs or T cells enriched from blood (not recorded which).

Written as DNA, the CDR3 is TGTGCCAGCAGCCGACAGGGGATCTGGTCCACAGATACGCAGTATTTT. This translates into CASSRQGIWSTDTQYF. The genes are TRBV3-1 (or the pseudogene TRBV3-2) and TRBJ2-3; 8 nucleotides match TRBD1. Trimming cost V 4 bases and J 2 bases; bases outside gene matches: 8. The CDR3 sequence is 16 residues long. CDR1 is LGHDT and CDR2 is YNNKEL in the germline V gene (reference sequence).